This TCR beta chain was sequenced in a study of T cells in Graves' hyperthyroidism and ophthalmopathy (dated by TCRdb to the late 2010s). Study-level background: Peripheral blood samples were taken at initial diagnosis, before any treatment was given. Following sampling, methimazole starting at 30 mg daily was given to hyperthyroidism patients, and high-dose intravenous methylprednisolone was given to ophthalmopathy patients. A discovery cohort of roughly 100 patients, fewer than 50 with Graves' ophthalmopathy and fewer than 65 with stable Graves' hyperthyroidism, was used to find distinguishing TCR V-J signatures. The roughly 91 discovery patients were randomly split 7:3 into training and test sets. According to the paper, TCR Vbeta CDR3 sequencing was carried out on more than 120 peripheral blood samples, which came from about 45 ophthalmopathy, 70 to 80 hyperthyroidism and around 17 progressor patients. In several Graves' hyperthyroidism patients, the study also compared T-cell repertoires from thyroid tissue with T-cell repertoires from blood. Whether ophthalmopathy could be predicted prospectively was tested in an independent validation cohort made up of roughly 20 hyperthyroidism patients plus 17 patients who later progressed to ophthalmopathy. General findings and caveats noted by the study authors: Sample size was not statistically predetermined, and investigators were not blinded to group allocation. Ophthalmopathy was separated from stable hyperthyroidism by a 13 V-J signature model, with around 90% sensitivity and roughly 84% specificity obtained in cross-validation and 80%/75% obtained in testing. In validation, the model predicted progression to ophthalmopathy with about 71% sensitivity and approximately 72% specificity, a median of roughly seven months before onset. Most expanded thyroid clonotypes (frequency above 0.001) were also detected in blood, suggesting blood repertoires may reflect thyroid immune responses.

This clonotype was observed at least ten times. Its antigen is currently not known. One base away there is no much larger clone; base qualities are not given. Amplification of TCR beta CDR3 regions was carried out from RNA transcripts. The TCR CDR3 was subjected to a first round of RT-PCR using the HTBI primer set and the Qiagen OneStep RT-PCR kit. Libraries were constructed in a second round of multiplex PCR, after which size selection and purification were carried out. Libraries were sequenced paired-end with 100 bp reads on an Illumina HiSeq2000. Concerning the study's data processing: SOAPnuke was used to process the raw data, with reads discarded if the reads contained adapters or uncalled bases, had a mean Phred below 15, or lacked an exact constant-primer or identifier match. COPE v1.2.5 was used to merge the high-quality paired reads, and each unique nucleotide sequence was defined as a clonotype. MiTCR v1.1 was used to align the clonotypes against IMGT TRBV, TRBD and TRBJ reference segments. The analysis was restricted to V-J combinations with a frequency above 0.0001, which together covered approximately 99% of the repertoires. A TCS score was defined as the ratio of F50 (clonal expansion) to E x V (chaos), with BLOSUM62-based TCRdist applied between CDR3 peptides within each V-J. Welch's t-statistics and random forest reduced 500 to 550 V-J features to 13, which were used in a naive Bayes classifier (R e1071). TCRdb handled the public reads itself, with Q25 trimming in fastp and clone calling in MiXCR, and kept productive beta chains. Every entry covers one CDR3 protein and lists the most common genes and DNA from its rows. In this record, the V and J calls reflect TCRdb's handling and not the investigators' own analysis. Recorded for this sample are some 550,000 distinct CDR3 sequences; 15% to 20% of them occurred a single time. Of the sample, 3% to 4% falls within the top ten clones.

V is shortened by 2 bases, J by 1 base, and the region joining them spans 14 bases. Reading from cysteine to phenylalanine, the CDR3 counts 16 amino acids. The read is trimmed to its CDR3 DNA, 48 bases read in frame from base 1. Reading the germline V gene gives CDR1 MNHNS and CDR2 SASEGT. Ophthalmopathy patients had moderately to severely active disease, Clinical Activity Score of at least 3, NOSPECS grade of at least 4, and duration under 3 months. Any patient with an uncontrolled infection, another autoimmune disease, pregnancy or lactation was excluded. Clinical symptoms, serum thyroxine and TRAb, thyroid ultrasound, and orbital computed tomography formed the basis for the diagnoses. PBMCs were isolated from 10 ml of fresh peripheral blood by Ficoll-Paque density gradient centrifugation. Total RNA was extracted using Trizol reagent, and RNA quality was assessed on an Agilent 2100 Bioanalyzer.

The sample comprised blood. This receptor was obtained from a woman aged 35 to 49 with Graves' ophthalmopathy. This chain joins TRBV6-1 to TRBJ1-1; the D segment cannot be called with confidence. The CDR3 in this case is CASSEKAGLGNTEAFF. The base sequence is TGTGCCAGCAGTGAAAAGGCAGGCCTGGGGAACACTGAAGCTTTCTTT.